The TCR beta chain under discussion was sequenced for a study of T cell responses to AZD1222 COVID-19 vaccine. Libraries were prepared by immunoSEQ multiplex PCR; TCRdb keeps only in-frame clonotypes and omits some of them. This sample yields 90,000 to 120,000 clones, of which roughly 85% are seen a single time; around 5% belongs to the top ten. Trimming at V came to 2 bases and at J to 5 bases, leaving 7 bases not matched to a gene. The CDR3 is 16 residues long. Per germline, CDR1 ENHRY and CDR2 SYGVKD. The clonotype originates from an adult who received the AZD1222 COVID-19 vaccine. The source was peripheral blood, collected 28 days after the second AZD1222 dose. The chain has TRBV10-3 and TRBJ2-3, with 10 nucleotides matching TRBD2. CDR3 coding DNA: TGTGCCATCAGTGAGGGAAGCGGGGGGGCTGTAGATACGCAGTATTTT. It specifies CAISEGSGGAVDTQYF.